This record covers a single T cell receptor beta chain. This record belongs to a study of blood T cell repertoires in COVID-19. Participant reports of clinical history set cohort assignment. Per the study methods: Amplification of reference gene primers provided the estimated nucleated cell counts. Sequencing was performed with immunoSEQ multiplex PCR; in TCRdb, only in-frame clones are kept and a portion is missing. V and J calls plus clone size are reproduced from that table; the DNA served to infer D and trimming. The sample lists about 200,000 clones, about 82% seen once, with about 6% in the top ten. From germline, CDR1 is MNHEY and CDR2 SVGAGI. Trimming took off 6 bases at V and 0 bases at J, with 9 bases between the two ends. The CDR3 contains 13 residues.

The chain carries TRBV6-5 and TRBJ2-7; weak D call: TRBD2 (6 bases). The specimen was PBMCs or T cells enriched from blood (not recorded which). This sequence originates from a man aged 40-50 years with acute COVID-19. The CDR3 nucleotides are TGTGCCAGCAGCCCCGGGAGCTCCTACGAGCAGTACTTC. Protein: CASSPGSSYEQYF.